This TCR beta chain was captured by sequencing in a study of blood T cell repertoires in COVID-19. About the study: Sites in the United States, Italy and Spain provided acute and convalescent COVID-19 samples. In each case, the material was cDNA or gDNA derived from T cells, B-cell-depleted T cells, or PBMCs.

In the source study's methods: Estimates of nucleated cell counts were drawn from the amplification of reference gene primers. Assay used: immunoSEQ multiplex PCR; TCRdb lists only in-frame clones, some missing. Clonal size and the V and J genes are those of that table, whereas D and trimming came from the DNA. Here the sample spans 100,000 to 120,000 clones, around nine tenths being singletons. CDR1 is MNHEY and CDR2 is SMNVEV in the germline V gene (reference sequence). Trimming took 2 bases from V and 3 from J; bases not matched to a gene: 11. This CDR3 is 18 amino acids long. The V and J genes are TRBV27 and TRBJ2-1; 9 bases agree with TRBD2. Sample: peripheral blood. The receptor's source is a woman aged 50 to 60 with acute or convalescent COVID-19. The chain's CDR3 is CASSLAGGPSGFYNEQFF. The CDR3 bases are TGTGCCAGCAGTTTAGCGGGAGGGCCCTCAGGGTTCTACAATGAGCAGTTCTTC.